This TCR beta chain was identified in a study of T cell responses to AZD1222 COVID-19 vaccine. The data were produced by immunoSEQ multiplex PCR, yet TCRdb's version contains in-frame clones alone and is incomplete. The sample records around 110,000 clones, around 91% being singletons. This CDR3 spans 13 amino acids. The ends were cut back, 5 bases at V and 7 bases at J, with 15 bases in the middle. Germline V gene sequence: CDR1 SGHAT, CDR2 FQNNGV. Whether given at about 4 or about 12 weeks, second doses were pooled. Material: peripheral blood, obtained 28 days after the second AZD1222 dose. This clonotype was obtained from an adult who received the AZD1222 COVID-19 vaccine. J is TRBJ2-7 and V is TRBV11-2; D perhaps matches TRBD2 (6 bases). The CDR3 reads CASSPPVAGEQYF. The CDR3 coding sequence is TGTGCCAGCAGCCCGCCGGTGGCGGGGGAGCAGTACTTC.